A single sample gave rise to the 12 T cell receptor beta chains below, sequenced in a study of T cells in localized non-small cell lung cancer. The data were produced by immunoSEQ multiplex PCR, yet TCRdb's version contains in-frame clones alone and is incomplete. The sample includes tens of thousands of clones, roughly nine tenths of them seen just once. This material consisted of peripheral blood, taken before any cancer treatment. These receptors were obtained from a woman between 35 and 70 years old with stage I lung adenocarcinoma.

The rearrangement links TRBV6-5 to TRBJ1-1; no firm D call. CDR1 is MNHEY and CDR2 is SVGAGI in the germline V gene. This CDR3 has 14 amino acids. The V end was cut by 7 bases, the J end by 7 bases, with 19 bases between. The CDR3 protein is CASTTRGDLGEAFF. In DNA form, the CDR3 reads TGTGCCAGCACTACCCGCGGGGATTTGGGTGAAGCTTTCTTT.

V usage is TRBV7-9 and J usage is TRBJ1-2; no definite D call. CDR3 length: 13 amino acids. Germline CDR1 and CDR2: SEHNR and FQNEAQ (reference sequence). With 0 bases removed from V and 10 bases from J, the gap between germline ends came to 12 bases. The CDR3 nucleotides read TGTGCCAGCAGCTTAGCGTTCAACGCTCCCTACACCTTC. Translating gives CASSLAFNAPYTF.

J is TRBJ2-2 and V is TRBV29-1; D gene ambiguous. Trimming removed 4 bases from V and 6 bases from J, with 6 bases in between. Germline V CDR1 and CDR2: SQVTM, ANQGSEA. This CDR3 has 11 amino acids. In DNA form, the CDR3 reads TGCAGCGTTGTACTTGCCGGGGAGCTGTTTTTT. Its protein product is CSVVLAGELFF.

The chain employs TRBV10-1 and TRBJ2-1, with 9 bases matching TRBD2. The CDR3 loop spans 15 amino acids. The germline gives CDR1 WNHNN, CDR2 SYGVQD (reference sequence). Germline trimming cut 5 bases from V and 6 bases from J; bases unmatched to any gene: 8. DNA for the CDR3: TGCGCCAGCAGTAGGGCGGGGGGGCTTCCCAATGAGCAGTTCTTC. It specifies CASSRAGGLPNEQFF.

This rearrangement joins TRBV28 to TRBJ2-3; D gene unclear. The CDR3 is 10 residues long. Germline V lookup: CDR1 MDHEN, CDR2 SYDVKM. The V end lost 3 bases, the J end lost 7 bases, and 2 bases lay between the germline ends. The chain's CDR3 is CASSLNTQYF. CDR3 sequence (DNA): TGTGCCAGCAGTTTGAATACGCAGTATTTT.

This clone was detected a few times. This rearrangement joins TRBV14 to TRBJ2-1; tentative D call: TRBD2 (6 bases). Germline V CDR1 and CDR2: SGHDN, FVKESK. The CDR3 is made up of 13 amino acids. V was trimmed by 3 bases and J by 6 bases, leaving 9 bases between them. CDR3 protein: CASSQGLPNEQFF. CDR3 bases: TGTGCCAGCAGCCAGGGACTGCCCAATGAGCAGTTCTTC.

The chain links TRBV19 to TRBJ1-1; TRBD1 matches 7 bases. With V trimmed by 8 bases and J by 1 base, 10 bases remained unmatched. The germline CDR1 and CDR2 sequences are LNHDA and SQIVND (reference sequence). The CDR3 is 15 amino acids. Here the CDR3 DNA reads TGTGCCAGTGAGGGACAGCCCCGGGGGAACACTGAAGCTTTCTTT. It is translated as CASEGQPRGNTEAFF.

This chain joins TRBV30 and TRBJ2-7; unclear D gene. V gave up 0 bases and J gave up 3 bases, with 12 bases separating them. Germline V gene data show CDR1 as GTSNPN and CDR2 as SVGIG (reference sequence). The CDR3 runs to 14 residues. The CDR3 nucleotides read TGTGCCTGGAGTGTACGTTCAGGTTACTACGAGCAGTACTTC. Translating gives CAWSVRSGYYEQYF.

The V call is TRBV5-4, the J call TRBJ2-1; 12 nucleotides match TRBD2. This CDR3 is 15 amino acids long. The J segment lost 4 bases and the V segment lost 4 bases, leaving 3 bases of the junction unmatched. Germline CDR1 is SGHNT and CDR2 is YYREEE (reference sequence). The CDR3 DNA reads as TGTGCCAGCAGCCGGACTAGCGGGGTTTACAATGAGCAGTTCTTC. Protein sequence: CASSRTSGVYNEQFF.

The chain employs TRBV5-5 and TRBJ2-1; no definite D call. V lost 2 bases and J 4 bases, leaving 7 bases between the germline ends. There are 13 residues in the CDR3. Germline CDR1 and CDR2: SGHKS and YYEKEE (reference sequence). The CDR3 loop is CASSFRQYNEQFF. Written as DNA, the CDR3 is TGTGCCAGCAGCTTCCGCCAATACAATGAGCAGTTCTTC.

The chain employs TRBV11-3 and TRBJ2-7; D remains ambiguous. This CDR3 is built from 11 residues. Trimming took off 5 bases at V and 4 bases at J, with 6 bases between the two ends. Per the germline V gene, CDR1 is SGHNT and CDR2 is YENEEA. DNA for the CDR3: TGTGCCAGCAGCCAACTTTACGAGCAGTACTTC. It specifies CASSQLYEQYF.

The rearrangement uses TRBV5-1 and TRBJ2-1; TRBD1 matches at 8 bases. Unmatched junction bases numbered 12, after V lost 0 bases and J lost 4 bases. The length of the CDR3 is 18 residues. In germline, CDR1 is SGHRS, CDR2 YFSETQ. CDR3 in amino acids: CASSLASTGTGLYNEQFF. CDR3 bases: TGCGCCAGCAGCTTGGCCTCAACCGGGACAGGCTTGTACAATGAGCAGTTCTTC.